Sequencing of this T cell receptor (beta chain) was carried out in a study of cytomegalovirus exposure and HLA in healthy donors. Findings and caveats of the study: In a later analysis, specific HLA alleles were associated with approximately 16,000 TCR beta sequences at a 0.05 false discovery rate. It was in a later analysis that TCR association rates were seen to vary by HLA locus, highest for DRB1 and lowest for HLA-C.

The germline CDR1 and CDR2 sequences are SGHTA and FQGTGA. CDR3 length: 15 amino acids. Germline trimming cut 1 base from V and 3 bases from J; bases unmatched to any gene: 1. 60 Vbeta and 13 Jbeta primers were used in PCR. The assay was immunoSEQ multiplex PCR, and TCRdb's table has in-frame clones only and misses some. The sample lists some 140,000 clones, about 80% occurring once. This clone was seen a handful of times. Its antigen is not identified. Healthy individuals who donated bone marrow served as the donors. This sequence joins TRBV7-3 and TRBJ2-1; 9 positions match TRBD2. Material for sequencing was PBMCs. The source of this sequence is a male donor in good health and CMV-seropositive. The CDR3 DNA sequence: TGTGCCAGCAGCTTAAAGACTAGCGGCTACAATGAGCAGTTCTTC. It encodes CASSLKTSGYNEQFF. Looking up the rest from reference TRBV7-3 and TRBJ2-1 gives the full variable domain: GAGVSQTPSNKVTEKGKYVELRCDPISGHTALYWYRQSLGQGPEFLIYFQGTGAADDSGLPNDRFFAVRPEGSVSTLKIQRTERGDSAVYLCASSLKTSGYNEQFFGPGTRLTVL.